What follows describes a single T cell receptor beta chain. The data derive from a study of cytomegalovirus exposure and HLA in healthy donors. Healthy bone marrow donors formed the donor group. PCR employed 60 Vbeta and 13 Jbeta primers. Using immunoSEQ multiplex PCR, the repertoire was profiled, and TCRdb retains in-frame clones only, with some absent. The sample has around 150,000 clones, approximately 85% seen once. This CDR3 spans 11 amino acids. Per germline, CDR1 GTSNPN and CDR2 SVGIG (reference sequence). Deletions cut 5 bases from V and 7 bases from J, with 11 bases between. The receptor was derived from a man in his late teens or twenties in good health and CMV-seropositive. The specimen was PBMCs. The chain carries TRBV30 and TRBJ1-1, with D maybe TRBD1 (5 bases). CDR3 coding DNA: TGTGCCTGGGCTCGACAGATTGAAGCTTTCTTT. Translating it yields CAWARQIEAFF.